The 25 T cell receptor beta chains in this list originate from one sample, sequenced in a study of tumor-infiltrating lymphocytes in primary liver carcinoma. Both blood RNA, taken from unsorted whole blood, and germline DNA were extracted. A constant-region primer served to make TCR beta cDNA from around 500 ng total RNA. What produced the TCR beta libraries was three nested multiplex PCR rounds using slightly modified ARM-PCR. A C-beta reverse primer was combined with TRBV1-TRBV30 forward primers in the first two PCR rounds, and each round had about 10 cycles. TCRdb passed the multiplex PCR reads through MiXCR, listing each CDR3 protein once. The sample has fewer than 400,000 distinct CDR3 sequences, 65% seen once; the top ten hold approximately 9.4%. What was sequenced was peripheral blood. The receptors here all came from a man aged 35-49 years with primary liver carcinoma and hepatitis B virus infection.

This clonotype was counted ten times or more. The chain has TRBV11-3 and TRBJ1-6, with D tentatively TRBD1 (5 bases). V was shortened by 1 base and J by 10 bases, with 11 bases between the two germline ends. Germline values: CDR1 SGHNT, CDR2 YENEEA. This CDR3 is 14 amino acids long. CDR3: CASSLGGAESPLHF. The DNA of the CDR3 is TGTGCCAGCAGCTTAGGAGGGGCGGAATCACCCCTCCACTTT.

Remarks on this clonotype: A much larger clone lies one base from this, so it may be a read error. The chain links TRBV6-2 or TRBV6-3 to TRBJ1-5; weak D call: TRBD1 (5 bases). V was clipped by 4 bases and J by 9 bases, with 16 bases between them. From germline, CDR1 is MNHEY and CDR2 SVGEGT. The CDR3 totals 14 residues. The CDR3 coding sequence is TGTGCCAGCAGTTCCTCGGGGGACCTAAGGCCCCAGCATTTT. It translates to CASSSSGDLRPQHF.

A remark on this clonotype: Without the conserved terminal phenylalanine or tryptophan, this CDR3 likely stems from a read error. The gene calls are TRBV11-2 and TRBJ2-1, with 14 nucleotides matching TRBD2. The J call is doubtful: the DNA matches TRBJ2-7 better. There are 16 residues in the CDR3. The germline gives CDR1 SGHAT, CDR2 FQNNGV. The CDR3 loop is CASSPTSGRASSEQYL. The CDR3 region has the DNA TGTGCCAGCAGCCCGACTAGCGGGAGGGCCTCGAGTGAGCAGTACCTC.

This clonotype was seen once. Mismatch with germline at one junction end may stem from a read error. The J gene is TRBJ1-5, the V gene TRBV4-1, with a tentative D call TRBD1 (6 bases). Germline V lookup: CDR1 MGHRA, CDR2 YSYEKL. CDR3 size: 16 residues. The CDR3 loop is CASSQGVDRPNQPQHF. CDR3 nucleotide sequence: TGCGCCAGCAGCCAAGGAGTGGACAGACCCAATCAGCCCCAACATTTT.

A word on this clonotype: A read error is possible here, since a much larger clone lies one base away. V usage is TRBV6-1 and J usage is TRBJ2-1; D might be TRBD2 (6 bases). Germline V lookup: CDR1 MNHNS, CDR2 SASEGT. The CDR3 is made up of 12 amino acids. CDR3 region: CAGSEVETRQFF. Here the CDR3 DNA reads TGTGCCGGCAGTGAAGTGGAGACTAGACAGTTCTTC.

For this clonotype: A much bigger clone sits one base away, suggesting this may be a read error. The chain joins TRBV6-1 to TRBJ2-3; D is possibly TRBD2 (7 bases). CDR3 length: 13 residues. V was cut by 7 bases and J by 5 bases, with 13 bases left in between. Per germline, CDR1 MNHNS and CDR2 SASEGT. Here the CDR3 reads CASNKGGIDTQYF. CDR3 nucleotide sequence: TGTGCCAGCAACAAGGGGGGGATAGATACGCAGTATTTT.

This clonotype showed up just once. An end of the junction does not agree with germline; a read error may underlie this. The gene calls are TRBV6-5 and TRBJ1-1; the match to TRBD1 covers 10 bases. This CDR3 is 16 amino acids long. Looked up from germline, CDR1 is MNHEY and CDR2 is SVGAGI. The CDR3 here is CASRPGTGVCNTEAFF. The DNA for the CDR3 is TGTGCCAGCAGGCCTGGGACAGGGGTTTGTAATACTGAAGCTTTTTTT.

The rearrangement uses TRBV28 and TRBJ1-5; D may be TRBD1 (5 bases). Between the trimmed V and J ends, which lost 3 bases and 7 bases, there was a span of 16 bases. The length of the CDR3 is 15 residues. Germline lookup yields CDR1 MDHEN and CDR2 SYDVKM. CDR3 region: CASSLAGGSHQPQHF. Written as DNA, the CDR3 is TGTGCCAGCAGTTTGGCGGGGGGGAGCCACCAGCCCCAGCATTTT.

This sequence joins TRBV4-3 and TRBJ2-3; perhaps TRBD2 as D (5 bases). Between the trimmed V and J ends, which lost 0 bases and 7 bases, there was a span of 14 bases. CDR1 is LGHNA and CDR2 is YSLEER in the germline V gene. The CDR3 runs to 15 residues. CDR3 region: CASSQEARGRHTQYF. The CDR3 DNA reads TGCGCCAGCAGCCAAGAAGCCCGGGGAAGGCATACGCAGTATTTT.

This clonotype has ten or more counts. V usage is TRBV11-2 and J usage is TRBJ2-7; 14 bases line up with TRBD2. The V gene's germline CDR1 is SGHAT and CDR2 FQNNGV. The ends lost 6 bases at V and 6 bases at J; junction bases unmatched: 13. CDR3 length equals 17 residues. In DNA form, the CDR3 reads TGTGCCAGCAGGTCGGGGACTAGCGGGAGCCTCGGGGGCGAGCAGTACTTC. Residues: CASRSGTSGSLGGEQYF.

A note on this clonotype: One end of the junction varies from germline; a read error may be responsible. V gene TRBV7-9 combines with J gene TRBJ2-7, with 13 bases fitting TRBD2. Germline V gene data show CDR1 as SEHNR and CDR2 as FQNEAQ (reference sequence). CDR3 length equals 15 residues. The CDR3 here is CSSSWTSGSLDEQYF. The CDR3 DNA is TGTTCCAGCAGCTGGACTAGCGGGAGTTTAGACGAGCAGTACTTC.

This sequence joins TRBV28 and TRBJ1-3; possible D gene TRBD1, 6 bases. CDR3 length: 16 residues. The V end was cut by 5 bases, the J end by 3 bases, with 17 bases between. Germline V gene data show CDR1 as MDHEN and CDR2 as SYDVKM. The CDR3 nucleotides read TGTGCCAGCAGTCTGGGGGCAAGACAACATGGAAACACCATATATTTT. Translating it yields CASSLGARQHGNTIYF.

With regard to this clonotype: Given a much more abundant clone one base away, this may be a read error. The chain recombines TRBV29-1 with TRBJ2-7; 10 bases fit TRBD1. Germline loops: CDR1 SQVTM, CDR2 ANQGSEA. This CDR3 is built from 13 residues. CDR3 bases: TGCAGCGTTAGTTCGACAGGGGGCTACAAGCAGTACTTC. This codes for CSVSSTGGYKQYF.

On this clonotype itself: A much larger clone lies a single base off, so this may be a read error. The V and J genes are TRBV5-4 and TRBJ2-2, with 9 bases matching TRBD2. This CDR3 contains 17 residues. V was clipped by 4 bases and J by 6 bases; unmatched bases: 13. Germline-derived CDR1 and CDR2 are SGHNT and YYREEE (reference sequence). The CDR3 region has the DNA TGTGCCAGCAGCCGGACCGGGACTAGCATAAAGGCCGGGGAGCTGTTTTTT. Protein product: CASSRTGTSIKAGELFF.

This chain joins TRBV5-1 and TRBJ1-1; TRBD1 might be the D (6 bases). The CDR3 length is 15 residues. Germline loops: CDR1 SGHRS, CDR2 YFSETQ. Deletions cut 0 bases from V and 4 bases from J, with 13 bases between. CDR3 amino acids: CASSLVWKGGTEAFF. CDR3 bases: TGCGCCAGCAGCTTGGTCTGGAAGGGGGGCACTGAAGCTTTCTTT. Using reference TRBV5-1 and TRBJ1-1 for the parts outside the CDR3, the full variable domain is KAGVTQTPRYLIKTRGQQVTLSCSPISGHRSVSWYQQTPGQGLQFLFEYFSETQRNKGNFPGRFSGRQFSNSRSEMNVSTLELGDSALYLCASSLVWKGGTEAFFGQGTRLTVV.

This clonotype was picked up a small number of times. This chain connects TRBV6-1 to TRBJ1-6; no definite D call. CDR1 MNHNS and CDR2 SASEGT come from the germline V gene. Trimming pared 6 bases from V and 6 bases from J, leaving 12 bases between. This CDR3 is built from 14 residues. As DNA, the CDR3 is TGTGCCAGCAGCACCGACAAGGGTAATTCACCCCTCCACTTT. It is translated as CASSTDKGNSPLHF.

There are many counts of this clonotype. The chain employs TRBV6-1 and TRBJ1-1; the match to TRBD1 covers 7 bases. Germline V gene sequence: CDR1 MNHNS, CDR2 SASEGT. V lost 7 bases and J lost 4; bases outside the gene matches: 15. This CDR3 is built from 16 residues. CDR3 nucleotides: TGTGCCAGCATAACTGAACAGGGGAGGATGAGCACTGAAGCTTTCTTT. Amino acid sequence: CASITEQGRMSTEAFF.

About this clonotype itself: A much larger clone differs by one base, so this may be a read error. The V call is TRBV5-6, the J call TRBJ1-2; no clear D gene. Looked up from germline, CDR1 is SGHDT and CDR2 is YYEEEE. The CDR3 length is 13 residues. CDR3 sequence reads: CASSLRQNYSYTF. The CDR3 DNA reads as TGTGCCAGCAGCTTGCGGCAGAACTATAGCTACACCTTC.

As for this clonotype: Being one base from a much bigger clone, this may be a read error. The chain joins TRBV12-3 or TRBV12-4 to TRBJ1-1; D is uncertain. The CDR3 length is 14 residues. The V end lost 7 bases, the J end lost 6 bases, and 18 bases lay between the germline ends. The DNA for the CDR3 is TGTGCCAGCACCCTGGGTCTAACTGTCGCTGAAGCTTTCTTT. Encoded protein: CASTLGLTVAEAFF.

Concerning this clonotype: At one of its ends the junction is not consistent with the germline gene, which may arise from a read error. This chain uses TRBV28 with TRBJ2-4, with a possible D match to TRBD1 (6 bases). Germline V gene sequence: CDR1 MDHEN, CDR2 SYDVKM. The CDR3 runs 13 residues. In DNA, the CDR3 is TGTGCCAGCAGTTTAGCAGGGGAAGGCATTCAGTGCTTC. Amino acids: CASSLAGEGIQCF.

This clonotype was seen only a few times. The CDR3 region is CASSRWSGEQFF. The DNA for the CDR3 is TGTGCCAGCAGTCGATGGTCGGGTGAGCAGTTCTTC. The chain couples TRBV6-5 to TRBJ2-1; D not resolved. The V gene lost 5 bases and the J gene lost 9 bases, with 11 bases spanning the gap. The length of the CDR3 is 12 residues. CDR1 is MNHEY, CDR2 SVGAGI, per germline.

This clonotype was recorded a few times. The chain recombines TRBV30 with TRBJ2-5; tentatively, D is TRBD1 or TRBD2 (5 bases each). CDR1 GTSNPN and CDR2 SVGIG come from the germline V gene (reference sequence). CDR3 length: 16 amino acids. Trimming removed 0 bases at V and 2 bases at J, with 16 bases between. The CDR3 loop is CAWSVSGPGRQETQYF. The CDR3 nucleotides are TGTGCCTGGAGTGTATCGGGGCCTGGGAGACAAGAGACCCAGTACTTC.

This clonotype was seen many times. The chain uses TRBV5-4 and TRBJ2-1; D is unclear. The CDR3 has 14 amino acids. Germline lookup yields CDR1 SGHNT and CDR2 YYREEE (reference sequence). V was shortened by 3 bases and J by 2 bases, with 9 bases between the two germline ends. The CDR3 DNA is TGTGCCAGCAGCTCCTCTGGGACCTACAATGAGCAGTTCTTC. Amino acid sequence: CASSSSGTYNEQFF.

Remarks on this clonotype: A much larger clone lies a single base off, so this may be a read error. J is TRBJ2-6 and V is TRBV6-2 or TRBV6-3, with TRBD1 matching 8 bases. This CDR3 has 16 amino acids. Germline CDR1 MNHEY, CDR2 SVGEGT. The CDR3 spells CASRGHQGAGANVPTF. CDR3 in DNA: TGTGCCAGCAGGGGACACCAGGGGGCTGGGGCCAACGTCCCGACTTTC.

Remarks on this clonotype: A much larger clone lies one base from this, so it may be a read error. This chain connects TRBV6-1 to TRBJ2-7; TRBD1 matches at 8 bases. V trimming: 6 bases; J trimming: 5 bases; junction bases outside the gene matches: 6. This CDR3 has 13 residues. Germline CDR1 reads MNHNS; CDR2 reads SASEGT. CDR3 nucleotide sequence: TGTGCCAGCAGGGAATGGACAGGGAACGAGCAGTACTTC. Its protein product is CASREWTGNEQYF.